The 18 T cell receptor beta chains below were found in one sample sequenced in a study of beta chain features in type 1 diabetes. Expressed TCRB transcripts were sequenced, since all the RNA that had been isolated was reverse transcribed. This table comes from immunoSEQ multiplex PCR, and its TCRdb copy is limited to in-frame clones, with some not included. The sample yields a few hundred thousand clones, approximately 14% seen once. Specimen: central memory CD4+ T cells from blood. The receptors were gathered from a young man in good health.

This clone was observed a handful of times. A much larger clone differs by one base, so this may be a read error. V usage is TRBV11-2 and J usage is TRBJ2-3; D call uncertain. The CDR3 extends over 12 amino acids. Per the germline V gene, CDR1 is SGHAT and CDR2 is FQNNGV. The germline V and J ends were trimmed by 3 bases and 3 bases, with 4 bases remaining between them. This CDR3 is CASSFSTDTQYF. The CDR3 bases are TGTGCCAGCAGCTTTAGTACAGATACGCAGTATTTT.

This clone showed up many times. The chain has TRBV27 and TRBJ1-1; D possibly corresponds to TRBD1 (6 bases). From germline, CDR1 is MNHEY and CDR2 SMNVEV (reference sequence). V lost 5 bases, J lost 5 bases, and 12 bases lay in between. This CDR3 spans 13 amino acids. The DNA for the CDR3 is TGTGCCAGCAGTATTAACAGGGAAACTGAAGCTTTCTTT. Its protein product is CASSINRETEAFF.

The rearrangement links TRBV5-4 to TRBJ1-1; D is uncertain. CDR1 SGHNT and CDR2 YYREEE come from the germline V gene (reference sequence). The CDR3 length is 14 residues. Trimming shortened V by 2 bases and J by 0 bases, and 8 bases separated the two germline ends. The CDR3 DNA reads as TGTGCCAGCAGCTTAAGGGAAGTGAACACTGAAGCTTTCTTT. Amino acid sequence: CASSLREVNTEAFF.

This clone was seen at least ten times. V usage is TRBV28 and J usage is TRBJ2-2, with no clear D. Trimming took 6 bases from V and 3 from J, leaving 8 bases between them. The germline CDR1 and CDR2 sequences are MDHEN and SYDVKM. The CDR3 covers 13 residues. The CDR3 protein is CASRNRDTGELFF. CDR3 bases: TGTGCCAGCAGAAACAGAGACACCGGGGAGCTGTTTTTT.

The genes are TRBV25-1 and TRBJ2-2; D may be TRBD1 (5 bases). The germline V and J ends were trimmed by 0 bases and 6 bases, with 11 bases remaining between them. Germline values: CDR1 MGHDK, CDR2 SYGVNS. The length of the CDR3 is 15 residues. CDR3 amino acids: CASSEYRGSAGELFF. The CDR3 nucleotides read TGTGCCAGCAGTGAATATAGGGGTTCCGCCGGGGAGCTGTTTTTT.

The chain combines TRBV29-1 with TRBJ2-3; 8 positions agree with TRBD2. This CDR3 contains 15 residues. Germline V gives CDR1 SQVTM, CDR2 ANQGSEA. V lost 4 bases, J lost 5 bases, and 11 bases stayed unmatched. CDR3 amino acids: CSVARGGRGGDTQYF. CDR3 bases: TGCAGCGTTGCCCGGGGGGGCCGAGGAGGAGATACGCAGTATTTT.

This clone was found a few times. This chain links TRBV10-3 with TRBJ2-2; D is undetermined. The ends were cut back, 6 bases at V and 4 bases at J, with 6 bases in the middle. The germline gives CDR1 ENHRY, CDR2 SYGVKD. This CDR3 is built from 12 residues. The CDR3 DNA reads TGTGCCATCAGCCTGAGCACCGGGGAGCTGTTTTTT. It yields the protein CAISLSTGELFF.

The chain carries TRBV9 and TRBJ2-7; D is ambiguous. Per germline, CDR1 SGDLS and CDR2 YYNGEE. Trimming cost V 0 bases and J 2 bases, with 9 bases left between them. The CDR3 loop spans 14 amino acids. The CDR3 reads CASSVVPTPYEQYF. In nucleotides, the CDR3 is TGTGCCAGCAGCGTAGTTCCCACCCCCTACGAGCAGTACTTC.

This chain links TRBV7-3 with TRBJ1-5; 7 nucleotides agree with TRBD1. CDR1 and CDR2 from the germline V gene are SGHTA and FQGTGA. The length of the CDR3 is 14 residues. The trim removed 7 bases at V and 4 bases at J, leaving 7 bases unmatched. This chain's CDR3 is CASTPQGGNQPQHF. Written as DNA, the CDR3 is TGTGCCAGCACCCCCCAGGGGGGGAATCAGCCCCAGCATTTT.

The V gene is TRBV7-6, the J gene TRBJ1-1; D remains ambiguous. The V and J ends lost 5 bases and 2 bases respectively, with 18 bases between them. In germline, CDR1 is SGHVS, CDR2 FNYEAQ. This CDR3 is built from 16 residues. The CDR3 protein is CASSAGSGRVNTEAFF. DNA of the CDR3: TGTGCCAGCAGCGCTGGTTCGGGGAGGGTTAACACTGAAGCTTTCTTT. Based on the CDR3 plus reference TRBV7-6 and TRBJ1-1, the full variable domain is GAGVSQSPRYKVTKRGQDVALRCDPISGHVSLYWYRQALGQGPEFLTYFNYEAQQDKSGLPNDRFSAERPEGSISTLTIQRTEQRDSAMYRCASSAGSGRVNTEAFFGQGTRLTVV.

This clone was detected only once. V and J are TRBV6-6 and TRBJ1-1; tentatively, D is TRBD1 (5 bases). Germline V CDR1 and CDR2: MNHNY, SVGAGI (reference sequence). The V and J ends lost 2 bases and 1 base respectively, with 11 bases between them. The CDR3 spans 15 residues. The CDR3 coding sequence is TGTGCCAGCAGTTACGAGGGGATGGGGAACACTGAAGCTTTCTTT. Translating it yields CASSYEGMGNTEAFF.

This clone turned up a few times. CDR3 sequence reads: CASSLGLRGDQETQYF. CDR3 bases: TGTGCCAGCAGCTTGGGTTTGCGGGGGGACCAAGAGACCCAGTACTTC. The chain recombines TRBV5-4 with TRBJ2-5; 8 bases map to TRBD2. Germline CDR1 and CDR2: SGHNT and YYREEE (reference sequence). The V gene end was trimmed by 0 bases and the J gene end by 0 bases; junction bases not matched to a gene: 4. The CDR3 contains 16 residues.

This clone turned up a few times. J is TRBJ2-3 and V is TRBV27; 12 nucleotides line up with TRBD2. Germline trimming cut 5 bases from V and 0 bases from J; bases unmatched to any gene: 9. The germline CDR1 and CDR2 sequences are MNHEY and SMNVEV (reference sequence). CDR3 length: 18 amino acids. CDR3 sequence: CASSPRGLAGLSTDTQYF. The CDR3 nucleotides read TGTGCCAGCAGTCCGAGGGGACTAGCGGGCCTCAGCACAGATACGCAGTATTTT.

This chain uses TRBV11-3 with TRBJ2-1; 13 bases map to TRBD2. V gave up 6 bases and J gave up 9 bases; unmatched junction bases: 8. Germline V lookup: CDR1 SGHNT, CDR2 YENEEA. The CDR3 is 15 amino acids. The CDR3 region has the DNA TGTGCCAGCAGGTTCGGGACTAGCGGGATCGGTGAGCAGTTCTTC. It encodes CASRFGTSGIGEQFF.

This clone was seen many times. This chain uses TRBV14 with TRBJ1-4; a possible D gene is TRBD1 (6 bases). The CDR3 contains 14 residues. CDR1 is SGHDN, CDR2 FVKESK, per germline. The V gene lost 4 bases and the J gene lost 3 bases, with 9 bases spanning the gap. The CDR3 bases are TGTGCCAGCAGCCCGCGACAGGCTAATGAAAAACTGTTTTTT. Residues: CASSPRQANEKLFF.

V gene TRBV28 combines with J gene TRBJ2-5; 9 bases match TRBD2. Germline CDR1 and CDR2: MDHEN and SYDVKM. The CDR3 loop spans 14 amino acids. The ends lost 2 bases at V and 2 bases at J; junction bases unmatched: 0. CDR3 bases: TGTGCCAGCAGTTTAGCGGGAGGGCAAGAGACCCAGTACTTC. Translated: CASSLAGGQETQYF.

At least ten counts were recorded for this clone. The chain has TRBV28 and TRBJ2-7; tentatively, D is TRBD1 or TRBD2 (5 bases each). With 5 bases removed from V and 3 bases from J, the gap between germline ends came to 11 bases. The CDR3 length is 13 residues. Germline CDR1 and CDR2: MDHEN and SYDVKM. CDR3 region: CASSPGRRYEQYV. The CDR3 coding sequence is TGTGCCAGCAGTCCGGGACGGCGCTACGAGCAGTACGTC.

The gene calls are TRBV30 and TRBJ2-2; D possibly corresponds to TRBD1 (6 bases). The length of the CDR3 is 14 residues. Germline V gene data show CDR1 as GTSNPN and CDR2 as SVGIG (reference sequence). V shed 3 bases and J shed 4 bases, with 12 bases lying between them. The CDR3 bases are TGTGCCTGGAGGGCAGGGGTTGGCACCGGGGAGCTGTTTTTT. This gives the protein CAWRAGVGTGELFF.